This record covers a single T cell receptor beta chain. The CDR3 loop spans 15 amino acids. V was shortened by 2 bases and J by 0 bases, with 12 bases between the two germline ends. Germline V gene sequence: CDR1 SGHRS, CDR2 YFSETQ. This sample was taken from a study of shared clonotypes between healthy human individuals. Clones were read by immunoSEQ multiplex PCR, and TCRdb kept only the in-frame ones, dropping some. This table holds around 690,000 clones, 90% found once. This clonotype was sampled from a man younger than 30 in good health. Some clones in this sample may be carry-over from other donors' samples. The sample comprised memory CD8+ T cells from PBMCs. Noted subset: CD45RO+ cells pooled with CCR7-negative TemRA cells. The chain uses TRBV5-1 and TRBJ2-7; D unclear. The CDR3, as DNA: TGCGCCAGCAGCTTTGGACGGCGGAGCTCCTACGAGCAGTACTTC. Its translation: CASSFGRRSSYEQYF.